This entry lists 8 T cell receptor beta chains sequenced from one sample in a study of preoperative IRX-2 immunotherapy in early breast cancer. Profiling relied on immunoSEQ multiplex PCR, and the TCRdb table lists in-frame clones only, not all of them. The sample carries about 98,000 clones, 70% to 90% recorded once. Treatment given: preoperative locoregional IRX-2 cytokine immunotherapy. Source: tumor tissue, taken after IRX-2 immunotherapy. These receptors came from a human donor with breast cancer.

This chain joins TRBV6-4 and TRBJ2-5; TRBD1 is a possible D gene (6 bases). The germline CDR1 and CDR2 sequences are MRHNA and SNTAGT. The CDR3 loop spans 13 amino acids. V was pared by 5 bases and J by 2 bases, with 9 bases between. The CDR3 is CASSYGTQETQYF. The CDR3 DNA follows: TGTGCCAGCAGTTACGGGACACAAGAGACCCAGTACTTC.

The chain is built from TRBV15 and TRBJ1-1; D is perhaps TRBD1 (6 bases). Trimming stripped 5 bases from V and 0 bases from J, with 10 bases between. This CDR3 region has 14 residues. In germline, CDR1 is LNHNV, CDR2 YYDKDF (reference sequence). The CDR3 nucleotides are TGTGCCACCAGCGGACAGTACATGAACACTGAAGCTTTCTTT. Amino acids: CATSGQYMNTEAFF. Combining the CDR3 with reference TRBV15 and TRBJ1-1 gives the whole variable domain DAMVIQNPRYQVTQFGKPVTLSCSQTLNHNVMYWYQQKSSQAPKLLFHYYDKDFNNEADTPDNFQSRRPNTSFCFLDIRSPGLGDTAMYLCATSGQYMNTEAFFGQGTRLTVV.

This clone was seen only once. CDR3 DNA sequence: TGTGCCAGCACCATAAGACAGGGGGCGCGAAGCACTGAAGCTTTCTTT. Translated: CASTIRQGARSTEAFF. The chain joins TRBV6-4 to TRBJ1-1; 10 bases agree with TRBD1. With V trimmed by 7 bases and J by 4 bases, 12 bases remained unmatched. Germline V gene sequence: CDR1 MRHNA, CDR2 SNTAGT. The CDR3 extends over 16 amino acids.

The V call is TRBV6-8, the J call TRBJ2-5; D is undetermined. The CDR3 consists of 16 residues. Germline lookup yields CDR1 MNHGY and CDR2 SAAAGT. V was cut by 6 bases and J by 1 base, with 18 bases left in between. CDR3 DNA: TGTGCCAGCAGACGACCCGTGGCTACAAGCCAAGAGACCCAGTACTTC. It codes for CASRRPVATSQETQYF.

J is TRBJ1-5 and V is TRBV6-4; D gene ambiguous. V lost 5 bases, J lost 0 bases, and 8 bases lay in between. The CDR3 runs 14 residues. Germline values: CDR1 MRHNA, CDR2 SNTAGT. CDR3 bases: TGTGCCAGCAGTCAGACGTTTAGCAATCAGCCCCAGCATTTT. It translates to CASSQTFSNQPQHF.

The chain combines TRBV5-1 with TRBJ2-7; D could derive from TRBD1 or TRBD2 (7 bases each). The CDR3 sequence is 19 residues long. The germline V gene has CDR1 SGHRS and CDR2 YFSETQ. V was clipped by 4 bases and J by 4 bases, with 30 bases between them. The CDR3 DNA sequence: TGCGCCAGCAGCAGGAAGGGAGGGGGGACCCGGGACAGTTTTTACGAGCAGTACTTC. Translation: CASSRKGGGTRDSFYEQYF. The full variable domain, completed using reference TRBV5-1 and TRBJ2-7, is KAGVTQTPRYLIKTRGQQVTLSCSPISGHRSVSWYQQTPGQGLQFLFEYFSETQRNKGNFPGRFSGRQFSNSRSEMNVSTLELGDSALYLCASSRKGGGTRDSFYEQYFGPGTRLTVT.

V gene TRBV30 combines with J gene TRBJ1-4; D is ambiguous. There are 12 residues in the CDR3. Trimming took off 6 bases at V and 5 bases at J, with 10 bases between the two ends. The germline gives CDR1 GTSNPN, CDR2 SVGIG (reference sequence). The CDR3 DNA reads TGTGCCTGCCTCACCCCCAATGAAAAACTGTTTTTT. Translating it yields CACLTPNEKLFF.

The J gene is TRBJ2-1, the V gene TRBV5-1; possibly TRBD1 or TRBD2 for D (5 bases each). The CDR3 loop spans 18 amino acids. From germline, CDR1 is SGHRS and CDR2 YFSETQ. V was pared by 0 bases and J by 0 bases, with 16 bases between. The CDR3 is CASSLGDSGASSYNEQFF. The DNA for the CDR3 is TGCGCCAGCAGCTTGGGTGATTCCGGGGCCAGCTCCTACAATGAGCAGTTCTTC.